This T cell receptor beta chain stems from a study of T cells in Graves' hyperthyroidism and ophthalmopathy. Overall study context: Peripheral blood collection took place at initial diagnosis, before any treatment.

This clonotype was observed at least ten times. Germline-derived CDR1 and CDR2 are MNHEY and SVGEGT. The CDR3 is 16 residues long. Trimming took 5 bases from V and 5 from J; bases not matched to a gene: 13. Amplification yielded TCR beta CDR3 regions, with RNA transcripts as the source. The TCR CDR3 was amplified in a first-round RT-PCR using the HTBI primer set. TCRdb re-analysed the multiplex PCR reads in MiXCR, keeping a single row per CDR3 protein. The sample consists of 500,000 to 650,000 distinct CDR3 sequences, approximately 20% of them appearing once. The sequenced sample was blood. The V gene is TRBV6-2 or TRBV6-3, the J gene TRBJ2-5, with TRBD2 identical over 8 bases. The receptor was derived from a man aged 35-49 years with Graves' ophthalmopathy. CDR3 sequence: CASSRRELAVGETQYF. CDR3 in DNA: TGTGCCAGCAGTCGCCGTGAACTAGCGGTCGGGGAGACCCAGTACTTC.